One sample yielded the 17 T cell receptor beta chains listed below, sequenced in a study of OX40 agonist ivuxolimab in advanced cancers. The library came from the immunoSEQ multiplex PCR assay. TCRdb carries this immuneACCESS record with in-frame sequences only. Its versions omit some clonotypes, under half of them owing to an unresolved V gene in the studies checked, with the rest unexplained. The sample table shows about 30,000 clones, and 90% to 95% are seen once. The ten largest clonotypes hold about 4.3% of the sample. This sample comprised CD4+ or CD8+ T cells sorted from blood, obtained in a trial of the OX40 agonist ivuxolimab. The receptors come from an adult with an advanced solid tumor such as melanoma, head and neck, liver or kidney cancer.

This chain joins TRBV6-1 and TRBJ2-2; D remains unclear. Deletions cut 6 bases from V and 8 bases from J, with 7 bases between. Germline V gene sequence: CDR1 MNHNS, CDR2 SASEGT. The length of the CDR3 is 11 residues. CDR3 residues: CASRDAGELFF. In nucleotides, the CDR3 is TGTGCCAGCAGAGACGCGGGGGAGCTGTTTTTT.

On this clone itself: Other DNA sequences in this sample translate to the same CDR3. The chain couples TRBV7-6 to TRBJ2-7; a weak D match, TRBD1 (6 bases). The germline V gene has CDR1 SGHVS and CDR2 FNYEAQ. Trimming shortened V by 2 bases and J by 8 bases, and 10 bases separated the two germline ends. The CDR3 loop spans 12 amino acids. CDR3 sequence (DNA): TGTGCCAGCAGCTTATACAGGGCAAAGCAGTACGTC. This gives the protein CASSLYRAKQYV.

The rearrangement joins TRBV27 to TRBJ1-6; unclear D gene. Germline lookup yields CDR1 MNHEY and CDR2 SMNVEV (reference sequence). There are 15 residues in the CDR3. Trimming removed 3 bases from V and 2 bases from J, with 8 bases in between. DNA for the CDR3: TGTGCCAGCAGTTTCGGGAGGGCCTATAATTCACCCCTCCACTTT. It yields the protein CASSFGRAYNSPLHF.

The CDR3 sequence is CASSVGTSGATDTQYF. Here the CDR3 DNA reads TGTGCCAGCAGCGTGGGGACTAGCGGGGCAACAGATACGCAGTATTTT. V usage is TRBV9 and J usage is TRBJ2-3, with 13 bases identical to TRBD2. The CDR3 spans 16 residues. The germline CDR1 and CDR2 sequences are SGDLS and YYNGEE. V dropped 2 bases and J dropped 3; count of bases not matched to a gene: 3.

The J gene is TRBJ2-3, the V gene TRBV4-2, with TRBD2 identical over 10 bases. Losses at the gene ends were 0 bases for V and 3 bases for J; bases not matched to a gene: 15. The CDR3 extends over 20 amino acids. Germline CDR1 and CDR2: LGHNA and YNFKEQ. The CDR3 bases are TGTGCCAGCAGCCAAGATATGCCGTTGGGAGCGGGAGGGCCGACAGATACGCAGTATTTT. Translation: CASSQDMPLGAGGPTDTQYF.

J is TRBJ2-3 and V is TRBV9; D is undetermined. The germline V and J ends were trimmed by 6 bases and 3 bases, with 17 bases remaining between them. CDR3 length: 15 residues. The germline V gene has CDR1 SGDLS and CDR2 YYNGEE. The CDR3 spells CASNPYGSATDTQYF. Here the CDR3 DNA reads TGTGCCAGCAACCCGTATGGCTCAGCAACAGATACGCAGTATTTT.

The rearrangement links TRBV6-1 to TRBJ2-2, with D possibly TRBD1 on 5 matching bases. V dropped 0 bases and J dropped 6 bases, with 11 bases sitting between them. CDR3 length: 15 amino acids. From germline, CDR1 is MNHNS and CDR2 SASEGT. For the CDR3, the DNA is TGTGCCAGCAGTGAAGCGCAAGGGGCCGCCGGGGAGCTGTTTTTT. Translated, it gives CASSEAQGAAGELFF.

The chain combines TRBV5-1 with TRBJ2-3, with D unclear. The CDR3 contains 15 residues. With 0 bases removed from V and 5 bases from J, the gap between germline ends came to 13 bases. Germline CDR1 is SGHRS and CDR2 is YFSETQ. This CDR3 is CASSLATRIRDTQYF. The DNA of the CDR3 is TGCGCCAGCAGCTTGGCTACGCGGATAAGAGATACGCAGTATTTT.

The rearrangement uses TRBV6-5 and TRBJ1-2; D perhaps matches TRBD1 (5 bases). In germline, CDR1 is MNHEY, CDR2 SVGAGI. This CDR3 is 14 amino acids long. V was clipped by 7 bases and J by 3 bases, with 15 bases between them. The CDR3 nucleotides read TGTGCCAGCAAGGGGCCCGGACGGGACTATGGCTACACCTTC. It is translated as CASKGPGRDYGYTF.

The rearrangement uses TRBV28 and TRBJ1-1, with 7 positions matching TRBD1. CDR3 length equals 12 residues. Germline CDR1 and CDR2: MDHEN and SYDVKM. The V and J ends lost 9 bases and 1 base, in that order; junction bases with no gene match: 2. Here the CDR3 DNA reads TGTGCCAGTAGGGACAGGAACACTGAAGCTTTCTTT. This gives the protein CASRDRNTEAFF.

This chain joins TRBV9 and TRBJ1-4, with 11 nucleotides matching TRBD1. The V and J ends lost 0 bases and 7 bases, in that order; junction bases with no gene match: 2. CDR1 SGDLS and CDR2 YYNGEE come from the germline V gene. The CDR3 has 15 amino acids. The CDR3 DNA reads TGTGCCAGCAGCGTAGGAGGGACAGGGGGTGAAAAACTGTTTTTT. Amino acid sequence: CASSVGGTGGEKLFF.

The chain couples TRBV14 to TRBJ2-7, with 8 bases aligning to TRBD2. CDR3 length: 12 residues. Per the germline V gene, CDR1 is SGHDN and CDR2 is FVKESK. V dropped 1 base and J dropped 7; count of bases not matched to a gene: 0. The CDR3 protein is CASSQGLAEQYV. The CDR3 DNA is TGTGCCAGCAGCCAAGGACTAGCGGAGCAGTACGTC.

This chain uses TRBV7-3 with TRBJ2-2, with 9 nucleotides matching TRBD2. Unmatched junction bases numbered 3, after V lost 0 bases and J lost 4 bases. Germline CDR1 and CDR2: SGHTA and FQGTGA. The CDR3 extends over 16 amino acids. Here the CDR3 reads CASSLTSGSPTGELFF. The CDR3 DNA reads TGTGCCAGCAGCTTAACTAGCGGGAGTCCCACCGGGGAGCTGTTTTTT.

V is TRBV28 and J is TRBJ1-1; D perhaps matches TRBD1 (6 bases). This CDR3 is built from 13 residues. Trimming shortened V by 2 bases and J by 6 bases, and 10 bases separated the two germline ends. Germline values: CDR1 MDHEN, CDR2 SYDVKM. The CDR3 nucleotides are TGTGCCAGCAGTTTAGGGGGGCGTGCTGAAGCTTTCTTT. It codes for CASSLGGRAEAFF. The whole variable domain, filled in from reference TRBV28 and TRBJ1-1, reads DVKVTQSSRYLVKRTGEKVFLECVQDMDHENMFWYRQDPGLGLRLIYFSYDVKMKEKGDIPEGYSVSREKKERFSLILESASTNQTSMYLCASSLGGRAEAFFGQGTRLTVV.

The chain recombines TRBV4-1 with TRBJ2-7, with D tentatively TRBD1 or TRBD2 (6 bases each). Trimming cost V 1 base and J 0 bases, with 19 bases left between them. CDR3 length equals 18 residues. Germline-derived CDR1 and CDR2 are MGHRA and YSYEKL. The CDR3: CASSQGYLGGHNSYEQYF. CDR3 DNA sequence: TGCGCCAGCAGCCAAGGGTACCTGGGGGGCCATAACTCCTACGAGCAGTACTTC.

J is TRBJ2-3 and V is TRBV7-8; 7 bases agree with TRBD1. CDR1 SGHVS and CDR2 FQNEAQ come from the germline V gene. The CDR3 is made up of 15 amino acids. With 5 bases clipped from V and 2 bases from J, the junction kept 7 bases outside the gene matches. This CDR3 is CASSLGTAITDTQYF. The CDR3 DNA is TGTGCCAGCAGCCTCGGGACAGCCATCACAGATACGCAGTATTTT.

This clone appeared a single time. CDR3 nucleotide sequence: TGCGCCAGCAGCCTACAGGGGGCGAATTCACCCCTCCACTTT. It specifies CASSLQGANSPLHF. This chain links TRBV5-1 with TRBJ1-6; 9 bases map to TRBD1. The CDR3 has 14 amino acids. Trimming cost V 4 bases and J 7 bases; bases outside gene matches: 3. Germline assignment: CDR1 SGHRS and CDR2 YFSETQ.